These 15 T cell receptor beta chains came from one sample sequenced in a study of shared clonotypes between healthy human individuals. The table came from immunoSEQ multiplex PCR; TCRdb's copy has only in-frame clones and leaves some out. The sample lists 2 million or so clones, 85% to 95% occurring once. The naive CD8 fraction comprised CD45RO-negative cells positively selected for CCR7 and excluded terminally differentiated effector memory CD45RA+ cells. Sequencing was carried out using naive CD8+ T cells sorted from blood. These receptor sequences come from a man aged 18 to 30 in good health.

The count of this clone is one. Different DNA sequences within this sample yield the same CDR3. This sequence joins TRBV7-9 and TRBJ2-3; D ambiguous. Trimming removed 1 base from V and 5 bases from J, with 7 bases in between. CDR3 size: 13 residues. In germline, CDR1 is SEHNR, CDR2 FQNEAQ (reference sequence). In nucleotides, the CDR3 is TGTGCCAGCAGCTTAGTAGTAGAAGATACGCAGTATTTT. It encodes CASSLVVEDTQYF.

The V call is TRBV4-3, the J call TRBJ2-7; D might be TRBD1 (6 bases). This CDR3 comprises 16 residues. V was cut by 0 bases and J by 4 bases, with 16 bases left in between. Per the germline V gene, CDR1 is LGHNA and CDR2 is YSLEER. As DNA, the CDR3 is TGCGCCAGCAGCCAAGATCGTAGCCAGGGGAAGTACGAGCAGTACTTC. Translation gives CASSQDRSQGKYEQYF.

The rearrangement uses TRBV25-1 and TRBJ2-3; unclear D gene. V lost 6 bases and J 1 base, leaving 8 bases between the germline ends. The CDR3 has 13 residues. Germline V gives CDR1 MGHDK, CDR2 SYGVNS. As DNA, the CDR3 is TGTGCCAGCAGCGTTTTAGGCACAGATACGCAGTATTTT. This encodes CASSVLGTDTQYF.

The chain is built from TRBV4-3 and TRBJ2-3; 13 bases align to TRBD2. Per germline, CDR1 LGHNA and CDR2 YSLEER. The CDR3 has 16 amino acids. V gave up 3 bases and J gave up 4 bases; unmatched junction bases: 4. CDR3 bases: TGCGCCAGCAGCCAGTGGACTAGCGGGAGCCCAGATACGCAGTATTTT. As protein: CASSQWTSGSPDTQYF.

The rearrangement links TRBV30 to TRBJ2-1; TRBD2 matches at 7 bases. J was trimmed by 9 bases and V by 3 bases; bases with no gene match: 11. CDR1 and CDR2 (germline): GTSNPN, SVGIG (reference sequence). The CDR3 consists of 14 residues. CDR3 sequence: CAWSLVGGTGEQFF. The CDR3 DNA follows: TGTGCCTGGAGCCTGGTCGGGGGGACGGGTGAGCAGTTCTTC.

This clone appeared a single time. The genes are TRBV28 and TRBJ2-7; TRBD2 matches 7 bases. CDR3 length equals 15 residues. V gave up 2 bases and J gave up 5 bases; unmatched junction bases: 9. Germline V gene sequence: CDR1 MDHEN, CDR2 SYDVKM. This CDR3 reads CASSLTERGWDEQYF. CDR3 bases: TGTGCCAGCAGTTTAACGGAGCGGGGATGGGACGAGCAGTACTTC.

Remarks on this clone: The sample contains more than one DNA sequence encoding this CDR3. The CDR3 nucleotides are TGTGCCAGCAGCTTAGGGAGCAATGAGCAGTTCTTC. Its protein product is CASSLGSNEQFF. The chain links TRBV7-9 to TRBJ2-1; no definite D call. This CDR3 contains 12 residues. The germline V gene encodes CDR1 SEHNR and CDR2 FQNEAQ (reference sequence). The V end was cut by 1 base, the J end by 6 bases, with 4 bases between.

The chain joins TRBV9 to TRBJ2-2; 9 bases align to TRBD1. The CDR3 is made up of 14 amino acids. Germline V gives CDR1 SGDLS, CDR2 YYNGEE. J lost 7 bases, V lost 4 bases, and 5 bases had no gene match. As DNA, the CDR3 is TGTGCCAGCAGCCAACAGGGGGCAAACGGGGAGCTGTTTTTT. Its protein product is CASSQQGANGELFF.

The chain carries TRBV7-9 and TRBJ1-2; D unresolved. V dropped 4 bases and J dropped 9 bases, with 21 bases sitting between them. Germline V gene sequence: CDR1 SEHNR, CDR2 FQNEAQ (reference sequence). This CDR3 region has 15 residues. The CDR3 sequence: CASSSEMDGGESYTF. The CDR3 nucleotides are TGTGCCAGCAGCTCGGAAATGGACGGAGGCGAAAGCTACACCTTC.

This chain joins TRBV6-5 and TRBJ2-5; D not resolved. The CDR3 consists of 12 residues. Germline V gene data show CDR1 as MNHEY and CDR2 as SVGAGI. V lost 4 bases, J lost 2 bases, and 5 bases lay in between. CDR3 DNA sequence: TGTGCCAGCAGTTCCGAGCAAGAGACCCAGTACTTC. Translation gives CASSSEQETQYF.

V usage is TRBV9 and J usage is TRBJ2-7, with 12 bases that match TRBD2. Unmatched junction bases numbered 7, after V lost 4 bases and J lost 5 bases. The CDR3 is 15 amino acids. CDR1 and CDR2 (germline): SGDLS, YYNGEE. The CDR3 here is CASSPRRLAGDEQYF. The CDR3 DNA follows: TGTGCCAGCAGCCCTCGGCGACTAGCGGGGGACGAGCAGTACTTC.

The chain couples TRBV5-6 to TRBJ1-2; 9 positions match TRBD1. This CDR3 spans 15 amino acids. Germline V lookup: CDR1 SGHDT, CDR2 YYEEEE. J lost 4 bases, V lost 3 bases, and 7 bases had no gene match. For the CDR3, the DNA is TGTGCCAGCAGCTCCAGGACAGGGGTTTTCTATGGCTACACCTTC. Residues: CASSSRTGVFYGYTF.

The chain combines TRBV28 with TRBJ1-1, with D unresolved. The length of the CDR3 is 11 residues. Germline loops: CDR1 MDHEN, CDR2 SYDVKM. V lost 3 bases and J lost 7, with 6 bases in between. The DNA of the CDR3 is TGTGCCAGCAGTTTGGAGTTTGAAGCTTTCTTT. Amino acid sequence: CASSLEFEAFF.

In DNA, the CDR3 is TGTGCCAGCAGTTACCATTGGGGGGAGACCCAGTACTTC. Its protein is CASSYHWGETQYF. The chain links TRBV6-6 to TRBJ2-5, with D perhaps assigned TRBD1 or TRBD2 (5 bases each). Germline V gene lookup returns CDR1 MNHNY and CDR2 SVGAGI (reference sequence). CDR3 length equals 13 residues. Trimming removed 2 bases from V and 5 bases from J, with 9 bases in between.

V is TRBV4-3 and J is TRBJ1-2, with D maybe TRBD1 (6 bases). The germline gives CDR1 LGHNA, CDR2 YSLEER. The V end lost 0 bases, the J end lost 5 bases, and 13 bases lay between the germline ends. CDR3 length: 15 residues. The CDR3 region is CASSQDYVGQYGYTF. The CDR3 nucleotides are TGCGCCAGCAGCCAAGATTACGTGGGACAATATGGCTACACCTTC.